This is a list of T cell receptor beta chains from one sample in a study of beta chain features in type 1 diabetes. Some clones are missing from TCRdb's copy, which holds only in-frame ones; the method was immunoSEQ multiplex PCR. This table holds 810,000 or so clones, 17% found once. The sequenced material came from naive CD4+ T cells from blood. The receptors come from a woman under 30 in good health. Both conserved end residues are part of each CDR3. D genes are given only for firm matches. Rows give clone size only sometimes, using once, few, many, or a class for an expanded clone.

j_call,clone_size,cdr3_length,d_call,v_call,cdr3_aa,cdr3_nt
TRBJ1-2,NA,19,TRBD1,TRBV18,CASSPSNPGTGSHTYGYTF,TGTGCCAGCTCCCCGTCCAACCCAGGGACAGGGAGCCACACCTATGGCTACACCTTC
TRBJ2-7,NA,11,NA,TRBV10-3,CAIGGGIEQYF,TGTGCCATCGGCGGCGGGATTGAGCAGTACTTC
TRBJ1-4,NA,16,NA,TRBV9,CASSVGRSLTNEKLFF,TGTGCCAGCAGCGTGGGGAGGAGTTTGACTAATGAAAAACTGTTTTTT
TRBJ2-7,NA,18,NA,TRBV7-2,CASSLGLGIPPFVYEQYF,TGTGCCAGCAGCTTAGGTCTTGGGATTCCTCCCTTCGTCTACGAGCAGTACTTC
TRBJ2-1,few,14,NA,TRBV4-3,CASSQGPGYNEQFF,TGCGCCAGCAGCCAAGGGCCTGGTTACAATGAGCAGTTCTTC
TRBJ2-6,NA,17,NA,TRBV9,CASSVGWGMSGANVLTF,TGTGCCAGCAGCGTAGGATGGGGAATGTCTGGGGCCAACGTCCTGACTTTC
TRBJ2-3,NA,12,NA,TRBV6-5,CASSGGTDTQYF,TGTGCCAGCAGTGGAGGAACAGATACGCAGTATTTT
TRBJ2-7,NA,11,NA,TRBV6-5,CASSSRYEQYF,TGTGCCAGCAGTTCGAGGTACGAGCAGTACTTC
TRBJ2-5,NA,15,NA,TRBV5-4,CASSTWRGVEETQYF,TGTGCCAGCAGCACCTGGCGGGGTGTGGAAGAGACCCAGTACTTC
TRBJ1-4,once,15,TRBD1,TRBV14,CASSPPGQGAGELFF,TGTGCCAGCAGTCCCCCCGGGCAGGGGGCCGGGGAACTGTTTTTT
TRBJ2-1,few,12,NA,TRBV7-9,CASSPAGNEQFF,TGTGCCAGCAGCCCCGCGGGGAATGAGCAGTTCTTC
TRBJ1-1,NA,15,NA,TRBV6-1,CASSLEGESNTEAFF,TGTGCCAGCAGCCTAGAGGGGGAGTCGAACACTGAAGCTTTCTTT
TRBJ1-3,few,16,TRBD1,TRBV5-1,CASSLAGTGQGNTIYF,TGCGCCAGCAGCTTGGCAGGCACGGGACAGGGTAACACCATATATTTT
TRBJ2-5,few,11,NA,TRBV25-1,CASSGVKTQYF,TGTGCCAGCAGTGGAGTAAAGACCCAGTACTTC
TRBJ2-3,NA,12,NA,TRBV18,CASSPVPDTQYF,TGTGCCAGCTCACCCGTCCCAGATACGCAGTATTTT
TRBJ2-7,NA,10,NA,TRBV20-1,CSTDSYEQYF,TGCAGTACGGACAGCTACGAGCAGTACTTC
TRBJ2-6,NA,19,TRBD1,TRBV19,CASQGIPGQGASGANVLTF,TGTGCCAGCCAGGGGATACCGGGACAGGGGGCGTCTGGGGCCAACGTCCTGACTTTC
TRBJ2-1,NA,17,NA,TRBV5-1,CASSLRTGLVARNEQFF,TGCGCCAGCAGCCTCCGCACCGGGCTAGTGGCGCGAAATGAGCAGTTCTTC
TRBJ2-3,few,16,TRBD2,TRBV19,CASGLAGVDTLDTQYF,TGTGCCTCGGGACTAGCGGGAGTGGATACGTTAGATACGCAGTATTTT
TRBJ1-5,NA,12,NA,TRBV2,CASGYSNQPQHF,TGTGCCAGCGGTTATAGCAATCAGCCCCAGCATTTT
TRBJ2-2,NA,16,NA,TRBV4-3,CASSAPPGQNTGELFF,TGCGCCAGCAGCGCACCGCCGGGACAGAACACCGGGGAGCTGTTTTTT
TRBJ2-1,NA,11,NA,TRBV7-9,CASSPVAEQFF,TGTGCCAGCAGCCCAGTTGCTGAGCAGTTCTTC
TRBJ2-5,few,13,NA,TRBV5-1,CASSSRYQETQYF,TGCGCCAGCAGCTCTAGGTACCAAGAGACCCAGTACTTC
TRBJ2-2,NA,14,NA,TRBV7-2,CASSLRRITGELFF,TGTGCCAGCAGCTTAAGACGGATCACCGGGGAGCTGTTTTTT
TRBJ2-1,NA,15,TRBD2,TRBV27,CASSQTSGSPNEQFF,TGTGCCAGCAGTCAGACTAGCGGGAGTCCTAATGAGCAGTTCTTC
TRBJ2-5,few,15,TRBD1,TRBV5-1,CASSLEGQHQETQYF,TGCGCCAGCAGCTTGGAGGGACAGCACCAAGAGACCCAGTACTTC
TRBJ2-1,many,11,NA,TRBV19,CASRSRHEQFF,TGTGCCAGTAGATCCAGGCATGAGCAGTTCTTC
TRBJ2-2,NA,18,NA,TRBV18,CASSPMIWGGSNTGELFF,TGTGCCAGCTCACCAATGATATGGGGAGGAAGCAACACCGGGGAGCTGTTTTTT
TRBJ2-5,few,18,TRBD2,TRBV7-3,CASSLFPRAGGEQETQYF,TGTGCCAGCAGCTTATTTCCTCGAGCGGGAGGTGAACAAGAGACCCAGTACTTC
TRBJ2-1,NA,14,TRBD1,TRBV29-1,CSVARQGVINEQFF,TGCAGCGTTGCTAGGCAGGGGGTTATCAATGAGCAGTTCTTC
TRBJ2-1,few,13,NA,TRBV28,CAAQRGLVPEQFF,TGTGCTGCTCAACGGGGTTTAGTTCCAGAGCAGTTCTTC
TRBJ2-7,NA,15,NA,TRBV15,CATSSGPGRTYEQYF,TGTGCCACCAGCAGCGGACCGGGACGGACTTACGAGCAGTACTTC
TRBJ2-1,few,14,NA,TRBV7-9,CASSLSFGGTQQFF,TGTGCCAGCAGCTTATCCTTTGGTGGGACGCAGCAGTTCTTC
TRBJ2-3,NA,17,TRBD1,TRBV7-9,CASSTGTGMEFTDTQYF,TGTGCCAGCAGTACCGGGACAGGAATGGAATTTACAGATACGCAGTATTTT
TRBJ2-3,NA,16,NA,TRBV27,CASSIAPSVRTDTQYF,TGTGCCAGCAGTATTGCCCCCAGCGTAAGAACAGATACGCAGTATTTT
TRBJ2-5,few,14,NA,TRBV7-2,CASSPSGREETQYF,TGTGCCAGCAGCCCATCGGGACGTGAAGAGACCCAGTACTTC
TRBJ2-5,NA,16,TRBD1,TRBV7-9,CASSLAGTGAGETQYF,TGTGCCAGCAGCTTAGCCGGGACAGGGGCTGGAGAGACCCAGTACTTC
TRBJ1-2,few,12,NA,TRBV27,CASSLRGSGYTF,TGTGCCAGCAGTTTACGAGGATCCGGCTACACCTTC
TRBJ1-2,few,13,NA,TRBV2,CASSESGWDGYTF,TGTGCCAGCAGTGAATCAGGGTGGGATGGCTACACCTTC
TRBJ2-1,few,15,NA,TRBV5-4,CASSFNGGSYNEQFF,TGTGCCAGCAGCTTCAATGGGGGCTCCTACAATGAGCAGTTCTTC
TRBJ1-3,few,15,NA,TRBV10-3,CAISRADYAGNTIYF,TGTGCCATCTCCCGGGCAGATTATGCTGGAAACACCATATATTTT
TRBJ2-5,few,13,TRBD1,TRBV28,CATGQGAGETQYF,TGTGCCACTGGACAGGGGGCGGGGGAGACCCAGTACTTC
TRBJ1-2,NA,14,NA,TRBV9,CASSKHVGRSGYTF,TGTGCCAGCAGCAAACACGTGGGGCGGTCTGGCTACACCTTC
TRBJ1-5,NA,16,NA,TRBV4-1,CASSPKTGYSNQPQHF,TGCGCCAGCAGCCCCAAGACGGGCTATAGCAATCAGCCCCAGCATTTT
TRBJ2-7,few,15,TRBD2,TRBV7-2,CASSSQDSGIYEQYF,TGTGCCAGCAGCTCACAAGACAGCGGGATCTACGAGCAGTACTTC
TRBJ1-5,NA,14,NA,TRBV2,CASSEGTISQPQHF,TGTGCCAGCAGTGAAGGGACAATCAGTCAGCCCCAGCATTTT
TRBJ2-1,few,19,NA,TRBV18,CASSPPRGLPILSYNEQFF,TGTGCCAGCTCACCTCCCCGGGGACTTCCCATTCTTTCCTACAATGAGCAGTTCTTC
TRBJ2-1,few,18,NA,TRBV9,CASSQPGHRVGSDNEQFF,TGTGCCAGCAGCCAGCCGGGACACCGGGTTGGGTCAGACAATGAGCAGTTCTTC
TRBJ2-4,NA,13,TRBD2,TRBV6-6,CASRRTSGNSQYF,TGTGCCAGCAGGAGGACTAGCGGGAATAGTCAGTACTTC
TRBJ2-3,few,15,NA,TRBV19,CASSMSTGGTDTQYF,TGTGCCAGTAGTATGTCGACAGGAGGCACAGATACGCAGTATTTT
TRBJ2-3,NA,14,TRBD2,TRBV5-1,CASSLPGRTDTQYF,TGCGCCAGCAGCTTGCCCGGGAGGACAGATACGCAGTATTTT
TRBJ2-3,NA,18,NA,TRBV2,CASSANGQGTRFTDTQYF,TGTGCCAGCAGCGCAAACGGACAGGGGACTAGATTCACAGATACGCAGTATTTT
TRBJ2-1,NA,16,NA,TRBV18,CASSPQSGGGQNEQFF,TGTGCCAGCTCACCCCAGTCAGGGGGGGGTCAAAATGAGCAGTTCTTC
TRBJ1-1,few,14,TRBD1,TRBV7-9,CASSLGRGFTEAFF,TGTGCCAGCAGCTTGGGCAGGGGGTTCACTGAAGCTTTCTTT
TRBJ2-5,NA,15,TRBD1,TRBV7-9,CASSSMTGVQETQYF,TGTGCCAGCAGCTCGATGACAGGGGTCCAAGAGACCCAGTACTTC
TRBJ1-1,few,15,NA,TRBV28,CASSLRWEEATEAFF,TGTGCCAGCAGTTTGAGGTGGGAGGAGGCCACTGAAGCTTTCTTT
TRBJ2-1,few,17,NA,TRBV21-1,CASTKGGGPGPYNEQFF,TGTGCCAGCACCAAAGGGGGAGGGCCAGGGCCCTACAATGAGCAGTTCTTC
TRBJ2-1,NA,15,NA,TRBV14,CASSFGMGPYNEQFF,TGTGCCAGCAGCTTCGGGATGGGACCGTACAATGAGCAGTTCTTC
TRBJ2-3,few,14,NA,TRBV11-1,CASSVQEYADTQYF,TGTGCCAGCAGCGTACAGGAGTATGCAGATACGCAGTATTTT
TRBJ1-1,NA,13,NA,TRBV7-2,CASSPPPRNEAFF,TGTGCCAGCAGCCCGCCCCCACGAAATGAAGCTTTCTTT